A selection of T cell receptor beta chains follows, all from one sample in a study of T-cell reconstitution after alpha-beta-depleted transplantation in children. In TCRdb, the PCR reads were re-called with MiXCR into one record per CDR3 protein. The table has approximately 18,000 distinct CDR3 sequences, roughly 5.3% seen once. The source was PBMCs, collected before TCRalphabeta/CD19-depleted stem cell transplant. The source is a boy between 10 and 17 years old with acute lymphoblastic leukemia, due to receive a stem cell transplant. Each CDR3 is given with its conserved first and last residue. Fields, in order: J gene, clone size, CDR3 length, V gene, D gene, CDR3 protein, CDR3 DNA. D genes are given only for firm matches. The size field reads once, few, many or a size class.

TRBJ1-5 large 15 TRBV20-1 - CSAPYPTGGGQPQHF TGCAGTGCTCCATACCCCACGGGGGGCGGTCAGCCCCAGCATTTT
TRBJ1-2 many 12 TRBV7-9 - CASSRESGRAAF TGTGCCAGCAGCCGGGAGTCCGGCAGGGCAGCCTTC
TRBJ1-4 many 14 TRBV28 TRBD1 CASSRDRHNEKLFF TGTGCCAGCAGTCGGGACAGACACAATGAAAAACTGTTTTTT
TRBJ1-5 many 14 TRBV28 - CATGTVLGGQPQHF TGTGCCACCGGGACGGTACTGGGAGGTCAGCCCCAGCATTTT
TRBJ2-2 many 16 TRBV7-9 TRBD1 CASSGTGTANTGELFF TGTGCCAGCAGCGGGACCGGGACAGCGAACACCGGGGAGCTGTTTTTT
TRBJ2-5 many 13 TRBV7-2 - CASSLTPQETQYF TGTGCCAGCAGCTTAACTCCCCAAGAGACCCAGTACTTC
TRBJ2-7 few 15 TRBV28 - CASSFRLAVSYEQYF TGTGCCAGCAGTTTTCGGTTAGCGGTCTCCTACGAGCAGTACTTC
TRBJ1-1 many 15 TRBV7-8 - CASSVEGRVGTEAFF TGTGCCAGCAGCGTCGAGGGCAGGGTGGGCACTGAAGCTTTCTTT
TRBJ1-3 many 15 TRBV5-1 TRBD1 CASSAWTGFGNTIYF TGCGCCAGCAGCGCCTGGACAGGGTTTGGAAACACCATATATTTT
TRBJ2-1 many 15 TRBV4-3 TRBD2 CASSQELAGYNEQFF TGCGCCAGCAGCCAGGAACTAGCGGGATACAATGAGCAGTTCTTC
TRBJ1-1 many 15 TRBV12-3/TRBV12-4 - CASTPDGYLNTEAFF TGTGCCAGCACCCCGGACGGATATTTGAACACTGAAGCTTTCTTT
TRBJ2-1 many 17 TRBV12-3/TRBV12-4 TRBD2 CASSDAFVAGRYNEQFF TGTGCCAGCAGTGACGCCTTCGTAGCGGGCCGATACAATGAGCAGTTCTTC
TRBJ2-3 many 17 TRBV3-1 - CASSQEDIAYSTDTQYF TGTGCCAGCAGCCAAGAGGATATAGCGTATAGCACAGATACGCAGTATTTT
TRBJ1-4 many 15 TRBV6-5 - CASSYQGTSNEKLFF TGTGCCAGCAGTTATCAGGGGACATCTAATGAAAAACTGTTTTTT
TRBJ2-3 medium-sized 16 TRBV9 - CASSVEPVSHTDTQYF TGTGCCAGCAGCGTAGAACCAGTTTCCCACACAGATACGCAGTATTTT
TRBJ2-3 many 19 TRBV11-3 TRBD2 CASTKLGLAGGPSTDTQYF TGTGCCAGCACGAAATTGGGACTAGCGGGGGGCCCAAGCACAGATACGCAGTATTTT
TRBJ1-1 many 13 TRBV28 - CASSFKGNTEAFF TGTGCCAGCAGTTTTAAGGGGAACACTGAAGCTTTCTTT